The present T cell receptor beta chain was sequenced within a study of tumor-infiltrating lymphocytes in primary liver carcinoma. Overall study context: Both sexes were represented among patients, who were 30 to 69 years old.

Trimming took 1 base from V and 4 from J, leaving 13 bases between them. Per the germline V gene, CDR1 is GTSNPN and CDR2 is SVGIG (reference sequence). CDR3 length: 14 residues. They got blood RNA out of unsorted whole blood and also pulled out germline DNA. Using a constant-region primer together with ProtoScript II reverse transcriptase, TCR beta cDNA was made from around 500 ng of total RNA. ARM-PCR, slightly modified, supplied the TCR beta libraries through three nested multiplex PCR rounds. Amplification in the first two PCR rounds was performed using TRBV1-TRBV30 forward primers and a C-beta reverse primer for around 10 cycles each. One entry per CDR3 protein, called by TCRdb with MiXCR from the multiplex PCR reads. The repertoire includes about 210,000 distinct CDR3 sequences, around 60% of them detected once, and roughly 6.4% sits in the top ten.

The material sequenced was peripheral blood. The chain recombines TRBV30 with TRBJ1-2; D may be TRBD1 (5 bases). This clonotype originated in a woman aged 55-70 years with primary liver carcinoma and hepatitis B virus infection. CDR3 DNA: TGTGCCTGGAGTGAACTAGGGGCTTTCTATGGCTACACCTTC. Its protein product is CAWSELGAFYGYTF.